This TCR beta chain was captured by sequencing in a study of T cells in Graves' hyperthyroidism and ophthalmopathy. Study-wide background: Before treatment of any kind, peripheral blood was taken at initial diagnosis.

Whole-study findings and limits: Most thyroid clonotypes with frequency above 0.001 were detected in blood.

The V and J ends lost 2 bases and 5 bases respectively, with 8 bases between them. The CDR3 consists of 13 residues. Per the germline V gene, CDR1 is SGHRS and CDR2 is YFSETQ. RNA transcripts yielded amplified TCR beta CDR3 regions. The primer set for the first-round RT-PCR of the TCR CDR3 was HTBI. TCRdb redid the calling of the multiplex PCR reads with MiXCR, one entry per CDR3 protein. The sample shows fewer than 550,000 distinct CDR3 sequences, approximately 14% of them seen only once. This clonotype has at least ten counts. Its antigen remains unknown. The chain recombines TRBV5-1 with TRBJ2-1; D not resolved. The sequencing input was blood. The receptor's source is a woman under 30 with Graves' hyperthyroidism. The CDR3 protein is CASSFGFDNEQFF. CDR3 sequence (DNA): TGCGCCAGCAGCTTCGGTTTCGACAATGAGCAGTTCTTC.